This passage covers 5 T cell receptor beta chains from one sample sequenced in a study of radiotherapy plus CTLA-4 blockade in lung cancer. Some clones are missing from TCRdb's copy, which holds only in-frame ones; the method was immunoSEQ multiplex PCR. This table holds around 91,000 clones, around 88% found once. The source was peripheral blood, collected from a patient treated with radiotherapy plus ipilimumab. Receptors were obtained from a human donor with non-small cell lung cancer that progressed on radiotherapy plus ipilimumab.

The chain recombines TRBV19 with TRBJ2-7; 7 bases fit TRBD1. The junction had 5 bases not matched to a gene; V was cut back by 0 bases and J by 3 bases. Germline V gene sequence: CDR1 LNHDA, CDR2 SQIVND (reference sequence). This CDR3 comprises 15 residues. CDR3 sequence: CASSIEPGQIYEQYF. The CDR3 nucleotides read TGTGCCAGTAGTATAGAACCGGGACAGATCTACGAGCAGTACTTC.

The rearrangement links TRBV28 to TRBJ2-1; D unclear. CDR3 length: 11 amino acids. Trimming took off 5 bases at V and 9 bases at J, with 8 bases between the two ends. Germline loops: CDR1 MDHEN, CDR2 SYDVKM. The CDR3 loop is CASSTYFEQFF. In DNA, the CDR3 is TGTGCCAGCAGTACCTACTTTGAGCAGTTCTTC.

This rearrangement joins TRBV5-6 to TRBJ1-1; 8 bases agree with TRBD1. The CDR3 loop spans 12 amino acids. Germline CDR1 reads SGHDT; CDR2 reads YYEEEE. In DNA form, the CDR3 reads TGTGCGAGTGGAACAGGGGGTTTGGAGGCTTTCTTT. Its translation: CASGTGGLEAFF. Together with reference TRBV5-6 and TRBJ1-1, the CDR3 gives the full variable domain: DAGVTQSPTHLIKTRGQQVTLRCSPKSGHDTVSWYQQALGQGPQFIFQYYEEEERQRGNFPDRFSGHQFPNYSSELNVNALLLGDSALYLCASGTGGLEAFFGQGTRLTVV.

J is TRBJ2-7 and V is TRBV7-3; D might be TRBD1 (6 bases). The germline V gene has CDR1 SGHTA and CDR2 FQGTGA. The CDR3 is 13 amino acids. V shed 8 bases and J shed 4 bases, with 15 bases lying between them. The CDR3 here is CASGTGPLYEQYF. Written as DNA, the CDR3 is TGTGCCAGCGGAACAGGGCCCCTGTACGAGCAGTACTTC.

The chain combines TRBV6-5 with TRBJ2-7; D call uncertain. V was clipped by 0 bases and J by 6 bases, with 18 bases between them. CDR1 is MNHEY and CDR2 is SVGAGI in the germline V gene. CDR3 size: 16 residues. CDR3 amino acids: CASSYSKTPRPGEQYF. CDR3 DNA: TGTGCCAGCAGTTACTCGAAGACTCCCCGCCCGGGCGAGCAGTACTTC.